Below, 21 T cell receptor beta chains from the same sample are listed, as sequenced in a study of T cell repertoires in aging, cancer and after chemotherapy. Peripheral blood genomic DNA, not sorted cells or RNA, was the template. TRB rearrangements spanning V, D and J were amplified using mixed TRB-A/B primers. TCRdb passed the multiplex PCR reads through MiXCR, listing each CDR3 protein once. Of a few thousand distinct CDR3 sequences detected, 20% to 25% appear once; the ten largest clones hold around a third. Sequences were obtained from blood. The receptors were sampled from a human donor with a solid tumor.

Relative to its sample, this clonotype is medium-sized. The chain couples TRBV6-5 to TRBJ2-7; perhaps TRBD1 as D (5 bases). The germline V gene encodes CDR1 MNHEY and CDR2 SVGAGI. The V end was cut by 6 bases, the J end by 4 bases, with 16 bases between. CDR3 length: 14 residues. CDR3 sequence: CASSPGDSAYEQYF. For the CDR3, the DNA is TGTGCCAGCAGCCCCGGCGACAGCGCTTACGAGCAGTACTTC.

By share, this clonotype ranks as medium-sized (0.01 to 0.1%). The rearrangement uses TRBV6-5 and TRBJ1-2, with D unresolved. Germline V gives CDR1 MNHEY, CDR2 SVGAGI. Trimming removed 2 bases at V and 4 bases at J, with 8 bases between. The CDR3 is 13 residues long. The CDR3 region has the DNA TGTGCCAGCAGTTACCAGTTTTCCTATGGCTACACCTTC. This gives the protein CASSYQFSYGYTF.

This chain links TRBV7-2 with TRBJ1-5; the D gene is possibly TRBD1 (5 bases). The CDR3 loop spans 15 amino acids. V lost 1 base and J lost 0, with 7 bases in between. Germline lookup yields CDR1 SGHTA and CDR2 FQGNSA. CDR3 DNA sequence: TGTGCCAGCAGCTTAGTCGGGGGTAGCAATCAGCCCCAGCATTTT. This translates into CASSLVGGSNQPQHF.

This clonotype is termed medium-sized. The chain is built from TRBV29-1 and TRBJ1-2, with 11 positions matching TRBD1. Looked up from germline, CDR1 is SQVTM and CDR2 is ANQGSEA. Trimming removed 7 bases from V and 14 bases from J; junction bases left unmatched: 15. The CDR3 length is 13 residues. The CDR3 region is CSADAGTGGVRTF. DNA for the CDR3: TGCAGCGCTGATGCCGGGACAGGGGGGGTGAGGACCTTC.

The J gene is TRBJ2-7, the V gene TRBV20-1; unclear D gene. The CDR3 is 12 amino acids. Trimming removed 4 bases at V and 1 base at J, with 8 bases between. Per the germline V gene, CDR1 is DFQATT and CDR2 is SNEGSKA (reference sequence). CDR3 bases: TGCAGTGCTATGAAAAGGTCCTACGAGCAGTACTTC. Its protein product is CSAMKRSYEQYF.

This clonotype is medium-sized (0.01 to 0.1%) by share. The gene calls are TRBV29-1 and TRBJ1-2, with D unresolved. The CDR3 has 13 amino acids. Germline V gene sequence: CDR1 SQVTM, CDR2 ANQGSEA. Trimming cost V 0 bases and J 8 bases, with 13 bases left between them. CDR3 nucleotide sequence: TGCAGCGTTGAAGATCGCCTACTGGGGGGCTACACCTTC. This sequence encodes CSVEDRLLGGYTF.

This clonotype has a single count. Since a much larger clone is just one base distant, this may be a read error. The J gene is TRBJ1-2, the V gene TRBV19, with D tentatively TRBD1 (5 bases). The CDR3 has 13 residues. V was cut by 10 bases and J by 5 bases, with 17 bases left in between. The V gene's germline CDR1 is LNHDA and CDR2 SQIVND (reference sequence). CDR3 amino acids: CAINEGLMYGYTF. DNA of the CDR3: TGTGCCATTAACGAGGGACTGATGTATGGCTACACCTTC.

Within the sample, this clonotype is medium-sized. The junction does not match germline at one end; this may be a read error. V is TRBV12-3 or TRBV12-4 and J is TRBJ2-1; the D gene is possibly TRBD2 (5 bases). This CDR3 has 11 residues. Here the CDR3 reads CASSSAREPFF. Written as DNA, the CDR3 is TGTGCCAGCAGTTCTGCGAGGGAGCCGTTCTTC.

This clonotype is deemed medium-sized (0.01 to 0.1%). The gene calls are TRBV5-6 and TRBJ1-4, with D possibly matching TRBD1 (5 bases). CDR1 and CDR2 from the germline V gene are SGHDT and YYEEEE. Between the trimmed V and J ends, which lost 0 bases and 2 bases, there was a span of 5 bases. CDR3 length equals 14 residues. CDR3 DNA: TGTGCCAGCAGCTTGGGGGACACTAATGAAAAACTGTTTTTT. Protein product: CASSLGDTNEKLFF. Full variable domain (rest looked up from reference TRBV5-6 and TRBJ1-4): DAGVTQSPTHLIKTRGQQVTLRCSPKSGHDTVSWYQQALGQGPQFIFQYYEEEERQRGNFPDRFSGHQFPNYSSELNVNALLLGDSALYLCASSLGDTNEKLFFGSGTQLSVL.

This chain joins TRBV20-1 and TRBJ1-4; TRBD1 aligns across 8 bases. Germline CDR1 DFQATT, CDR2 SNEGSKA (reference sequence). V trimming: 5 bases; J trimming: 4 bases; junction bases outside the gene matches: 6. The CDR3 length is 14 residues. The CDR3 nucleotides read TGCAGTGCTCCCCGGACAGGGTATAATGAAAAACTGTTTTTT. Protein: CSAPRTGYNEKLFF.

For this clonotype: A much larger clone is a single base away; this may be a read error. The chain links TRBV6-2 or TRBV6-3 to TRBJ2-1; TRBD2 agrees at 7 bases. CDR3 size: 12 residues. Germline lookup yields CDR1 MNHEY and CDR2 SVGEGT. CDR3 DNA: TGTGCCATCAGTAACTGGGGGGGATATAAGTTCTTC. Its translation is CAISNWGGYKFF.

This clonotype rates as medium-sized (0.01 to 0.1%). The rearrangement links TRBV6-5 to TRBJ2-7; 7 bases are shared with TRBD2. V gave up 6 bases and J gave up 4 bases; unmatched junction bases: 12. CDR1 is MNHEY and CDR2 is SVGAGI in the germline V gene. The CDR3 is 15 residues long. The CDR3 here is CASSRQGAGRYEQYF. In nucleotides, the CDR3 is TGTGCCAGCAGCCGCCAGGGAGCGGGGAGATACGAGCAGTACTTC.

The chain combines TRBV28 with TRBJ1-2; tentatively, D is TRBD1 (6 bases). This CDR3 is 13 amino acids long. The germline V and J ends were trimmed by 8 bases and 2 bases, with 12 bases remaining between them. Germline loops: CDR1 MDHEN, CDR2 SYDVKM. The CDR3 DNA reads TGTGCCAGCGAAACGGACAGAAACTATGGCTACACCTTC. As protein: CASETDRNYGYTF.

This clonotype was recorded a few times. The V call is TRBV6-1, the J call TRBJ2-7, with 7 bases identical to TRBD1. V lost 1 base, J lost 3 bases, and 9 bases stayed unmatched. From germline, CDR1 is MNHNS and CDR2 SASEGT. CDR3 length: 16 amino acids. CDR3 DNA: TGTGCCAGCAGTGAAGGGGTGGGACAGACGGTCTACGAGCAGTACTTC. It specifies CASSEGVGQTVYEQYF.

The J gene is TRBJ1-5, the V gene TRBV30; 10 nucleotides agree with TRBD1. Germline CDR1 reads GTSNPN; CDR2 reads SVGIG (reference sequence). There are 14 residues in the CDR3. V trimming: 5 bases; J trimming: 9 bases; junction bases outside the gene matches: 10. CDR3: CAWGTGEPSSPQHF. The CDR3 nucleotides read TGTGCCTGGGGGACAGGGGAGCCGTCGTCGCCCCAGCATTTT.

The chain employs TRBV18 and TRBJ2-7; 9 nucleotides align to TRBD1. Looked up from germline, CDR1 is KGHSH and CDR2 is LQKENI. J was trimmed by 6 bases and V by 3 bases; bases with no gene match: 9. This CDR3 contains 15 residues. The CDR3 loop is CASSPHPGQGSEQYF. CDR3 coding DNA: TGTGCCAGCTCACCTCATCCGGGACAGGGAAGCGAGCAGTACTTC.

Relative to its sample, this clonotype is medium-sized (0.01 to 0.1%). The V and J genes are TRBV5-4 and TRBJ2-3; D assignment may be TRBD1 or TRBD2 (5 bases each). Trimming left V 2 bases short and J 5 bases short, with 12 bases between. The CDR3 consists of 14 residues. Germline-derived CDR1 and CDR2 are SGHNT and YYREEE (reference sequence). DNA of the CDR3: TGTGCCAGCAGCTTCCCAGGGAGTGGAGATACGCAGTATTTT. This translates into CASSFPGSGDTQYF. Together with reference TRBV5-4 and TRBJ2-3, the CDR3 gives the full variable domain: ETGVTQSPTHLIKTRGQQVTLRCSSQSGHNTVSWYQQALGQGPQFIFQYYREEENGRGNFPPRFSGLQFPNYSSELNVNALELDDSALYLCASSFPGSGDTQYFGPGTRLTVL.

This sequence joins TRBV6-1 and TRBJ1-2, with a possible D match to TRBD1 (6 bases). This CDR3 comprises 14 residues. Germline lookup yields CDR1 MNHNS and CDR2 SASEGT. The V end lost 2 bases, the J end lost 7 bases, and 14 bases lay between the germline ends. CDR3 loop: CASSELAGGRGYTF. The CDR3 DNA reads TGTGCCAGCAGTGAACTAGCGGGGGGCCGTGGCTACACCTTC.

The chain carries TRBV6-5 and TRBJ2-1; 8 bases align to TRBD1. This CDR3 has 15 residues. V shed 2 bases, J shed 7 bases, and the junction held 7 bases outside the gene matches. Germline CDR1 is MNHEY and CDR2 is SVGAGI. CDR3 sequence (DNA): TGTGCCAGCAGTTACATGTCAGGGGGCTTAAATGAGCAGTTCTTC. This translates into CASSYMSGGLNEQFF.

The V gene is TRBV6-6, the J gene TRBJ2-2, with D unresolved. The germline V and J ends were trimmed by 2 bases and 7 bases, with 11 bases remaining between them. The CDR3 covers 14 residues. Germline CDR1 is MNHNY and CDR2 is SVGAGI (reference sequence). CDR3 in amino acids: CASSYRALGGELFF. For the CDR3, the DNA is TGTGCCAGCAGTTACCGGGCGCTCGGCGGGGAGCTGTTTTTT.

This clonotype was detected a few times. The V call is TRBV5-4, the J call TRBJ2-7; 12 nucleotides line up with TRBD1. CDR1 is SGHNT, CDR2 YYREEE, per germline (reference sequence). The ends lost 2 bases at V and 6 bases at J; junction bases unmatched: 6. This CDR3 has 15 residues. The CDR3 DNA reads as TGTGCCAGCAGCTTTGGTAGGGACAGGGGGCCCGAGCAGTACTTC. Translation gives CASSFGRDRGPEQYF.